The sequence of this T cell receptor (beta chain) was determined in a study of cytomegalovirus exposure and HLA in healthy donors. Overall study findings and caveats: Data from an earlier analysis indicated that most TCR beta V segments were productive either about 87% or about 30% of the time. TCR beta sequences reportedly predicted the HLA-A and HLA-B alleles of most subjects accurately.

Researchers ran the PCR with 60 Vbeta and 13 Jbeta primers. Sequencing used immunoSEQ multiplex PCR; TCRdb keeps in-frame clones, though not all of them. The sample lists roughly 130,000 clones, about 80% occurring once. In regard to this clone: Its antigen is undetermined.

Sequenced input: PBMCs. This receptor was obtained from a male donor in good health and CMV-seropositive.

The CDR3 region is CASRFGGTDTQYF. CDR3 coding DNA: TGCGCCAGCAGATTTGGAGGGACAGATACGCAGTATTTT. This sequence joins TRBV5-1 and TRBJ2-3; D might be TRBD2 (6 bases). V was cut by 5 bases and J by 3 bases, with 10 bases left in between. The CDR3 is 13 amino acids. Germline assignment: CDR1 SGHRS and CDR2 YFSETQ. Based on the CDR3 plus reference TRBV5-1 and TRBJ2-3, the full variable domain is KAGVTQTPRYLIKTRGQQVTLSCSPISGHRSVSWYQQTPGQGLQFLFEYFSETQRNKGNFPGRFSGRQFSNSRSEMNVSTLELGDSALYLCASRFGGTDTQYFGPGTRLTVL.